The 5 T cell receptor beta chains reported below all come from one sample, sequenced in a study of a mutant IDH1 vaccine in newly diagnosed glioma. Assay used: immunoSEQ multiplex PCR; TCRdb lists only in-frame clones, some missing. The sample lists 50,000 to 60,000 clones, over 75% occurring once. No antigens are known for them. Described time point: week 5, during vaccination. What each vaccine dose contained was 300 ug of mutant IDH1 20-mer peptide, accompanied by topical imiquimod. Sequenced material: PBMCs, taken from a glioma patient whose treatment included an IDH1 peptide vaccine. The receptors here all came from a man in his forties or fifties with glioma.

On this clone itself: Other DNA sequences in the same sample also yield this CDR3. The chain couples TRBV5-1 to TRBJ1-4; maybe TRBD1 (5 bases). From germline, CDR1 is SGHRS and CDR2 YFSETQ. This CDR3 has 14 amino acids. Trimming left V 0 bases short and J 8 bases short, with 11 bases between. CDR3 sequence: CASSLGQGSEKLFF. The CDR3 nucleotides are TGCGCCAGCAGCTTGGGGCAGGGAAGCGAAAAACTGTTTTTT.

The chain employs TRBV5-4 and TRBJ1-2, with TRBD1 matching 8 bases. The CDR3 sequence is 15 residues long. Germline V gene lookup returns CDR1 SGHNT and CDR2 YYREEE (reference sequence). With V trimmed by 0 bases and J by 8 bases, 9 bases remained unmatched. CDR3 loop: CASSLGGQAARGYTF. The CDR3 coding sequence is TGTGCCAGCAGCTTGGGGGGACAGGCCGCGAGGGGCTACACCTTC.

This rearrangement joins TRBV9 to TRBJ1-4; D might be TRBD1 (5 bases). Germline assignment: CDR1 SGDLS and CDR2 YYNGEE. V was clipped by 0 bases and J by 8 bases, with 8 bases between them. CDR3 length: 13 amino acids. The CDR3 sequence is CASSVGGDEKLFF. CDR3 bases: TGTGCCAGCAGCGTAGGGGGGGACGAAAAACTGTTTTTT. Supplemented by reference TRBV9 and TRBJ1-4, the full variable domain reads DSGVTQTPKHLITATGQRVTLRCSPRSGDLSVYWYQQSLDQGLQFLIQYYNGEERAKGNILERFSAQQFPDLHSELNLSSLELGDSALYFCASSVGGDEKLFFGSGTQLSVL.

The chain employs TRBV6-1 and TRBJ1-5; D gene ambiguous. V lost 4 bases and J 1 base, leaving 17 bases between the germline ends. CDR3 length: 17 residues. CDR1 and CDR2 (germline): MNHNS, SASEGT. CDR3 bases: TGTGCCAGCAGTGCGATGCCTACGAGGCGGAGCAATCAGCCCCAGCATTTT. Translating it yields CASSAMPTRRSNQPQHF.

The V and J genes are TRBV10-1 and TRBJ2-5; 8 bases match TRBD1. Germline loops: CDR1 WNHNN, CDR2 SYGVQD (reference sequence). With V trimmed by 3 bases and J by 0 bases, 12 bases remained unmatched. The CDR3 covers 18 residues. DNA of the CDR3: TGCGCCAGCAGTGACCTCATGGGGGACAGGAGGTACCAAGAGACCCAGTACTTC. It translates to CASSDLMGDRRYQETQYF.